The rows below give T cell receptor beta chains drawn from one sample of a study of identical twins. MiXCR, applied by TCRdb to the 5' RACE reads, yields one record per CDR3 protein. Here the sample spans 400,000 to 550,000 distinct CDR3 sequences, about 20% being singletons. These records were also assigned to another study, of T cells expressing NK-cell markers.

The sample taken for sequencing was CD4+ T cells sorted from blood. The receptors derive from a woman between 18 and 29 years old in good health. The CDR3 runs from the conserved cysteine through the conserved F or W. Each record gives: D gene, J gene, clone size, V gene, CDR3 DNA, CDR3 protein. The D gene is left open where the match is weak. Rows give clone size only sometimes, using once, few, many, or a class for an expanded clone.

>TRBD2|TRBJ2-1|.|TRBV7-6
TGTGCCAGCAGCTTTGAGAGCGGGGGTTACAATGAGCAGTTCTTC
CASSFESGGYNEQFF
>.|TRBJ1-6|few|TRBV5-1
TGCGCCAGCAGCAGCCAAGGGACTGGCAATTCACCCCTCCACTTT
CASSSQGTGNSPLHF
>.|TRBJ2-5|.|TRBV9
TGTGCCAGCAGCGTAGCCGGAGGGATCACCCAGTACTTC
CASSVAGGITQYF
>.|TRBJ2-2|many|TRBV7-2
TGTGCCAGCAGCTCTCCATTATCCAACACCGGGGAGCTGTTTTTT
CASSSPLSNTGELFF
>TRBD2|TRBJ2-7|.|TRBV29-1
TGCAGCGCTATGAGTGGGCTAGCGGGCGAGCAGTACTTC
CSAMSGLAGEQYF
>TRBD2|TRBJ2-1|.|TRBV6-2/TRBV6-3
TGTGCCAGCAGTTACGGGACTAGGTCCAATGAGCAGTTCTTC
CASSYGTRSNEQFF
>.|TRBJ2-3|.|TRBV7-8
TGTGCCAGCAGCCCCGTTGTAGATACGCAGTATTTT
CASSPVVDTQYF
>.|TRBJ2-1|.|TRBV11-2
TGTGCCAGCAGCTTAACAAGGGACCGAACATACCTTTACAATGAGCAGTTCTTC
CASSLTRDRTYLYNEQFF
>.|TRBJ1-1|few|TRBV29-1
TGCAGCGTGGACAGCAAGAACACTGAAGCTTTCTTT
CSVDSKNTEAFF
>TRBD1|TRBJ2-7|few|TRBV27
TGTGCCAGCAGTTTACCGGGACAGCGCTTCTACGAGCAGTACTTC
CASSLPGQRFYEQYF
>TRBD2|TRBJ2-3|once|TRBV5-6
TGTGCCAGCAGCTCGGCCCTCCTTAGCGGGGCGAACACAGATACGCAGTATTTT
CASSSALLSGANTDTQYF
>.|TRBJ1-1|few|TRBV7-9
TGTGCCAGCAGCCCTCGGTCGAACACTGAAGCTTTCTTT
CASSPRSNTEAFF
>TRBD1|TRBJ2-7|.|TRBV6-5
TGTGCCAGCAGTTACTCGAGGACAGGCGCGTACGAGCAGTACTTC
CASSYSRTGAYEQYF
>.|TRBJ1-1|many|TRBV24-1
TGTGCCGTGTCCGCGGGGGGGAACACTGAAGCTTTCTTT
CAVSAGGNTEAFF
>TRBD2|TRBJ2-2|.|TRBV5-1
TGCGCCAGCAGCCTCCAGGTTTCGGCGGGGGGCCACACCGGGGAGCTGTTTTTT
CASSLQVSAGGHTGELFF
>.|TRBJ2-3|few|TRBV20-1
TGCAGTGCTAGAGCGCAGGGGGGCCAACGGGGGGGCCGGGATACGCAGTATTTT
CSARAQGGQRGGRDTQYF
>.|TRBJ2-2|few|TRBV20-1
TGCAGTGCAGGGGACGCTCATCACACCGGGGAGCTGTTTTTT
CSAGDAHHTGELFF
>TRBD2|TRBJ2-1|few|TRBV20-1
TGCAGTGCTAGACTAGCGGGGGGAAACAATGAGCAGTTCTTC
CSARLAGGNNEQFF
>.|TRBJ2-3|once|TRBV23-1
TGCGCCAGCAGTCAAAACCCAACGAGGAGGAACACAGATACGCAGTATTTT
CASSQNPTRRNTDTQYF
>.|TRBJ2-3|.|TRBV5-1
TGCGCCAGCAGCACCGGGGGACCGGGCAATACGCAGTATTTT
CASSTGGPGNTQYF
>.|TRBJ1-5|.|TRBV10-3
TGTGCCATCAGTGACTTGGCCGATCAGCCCCAGCATTTT
CAISDLADQPQHF
>TRBD1|TRBJ1-2|few|TRBV19
TGTGCCAGTAGTCCGCCGGGACAGGGCCGCACCTTC
CASSPPGQGRTF
>.|TRBJ1-2|.|TRBV6-6
TGTGCCAGCAGTTACTCAAGCGCGGCCGGCTACACCTTC
CASSYSSAAGYTF
>.|TRBJ2-4|.|TRBV5-4
TGTGCCAGCAGCTTGCGACGGGAGCCCAACATTCAGTACTTC
CASSLRREPNIQYF
>TRBD2|TRBJ2-1|few|TRBV7-2
TGTGCCAGCAGCATTACTAGCGGCCAAGGTGAGCAGTTCTTC
CASSITSGQGEQFF
>TRBD1|TRBJ1-1|.|TRBV6-5
TGTGCCAGCAGTTACTACAGGGGGAACACTGAAGCTTTCTTT
CASSYYRGNTEAFF
>.|TRBJ1-1|few|TRBV11-2
TGTGCCAGCAGCAAGGGGTTAGACGGGACTGAAGCTTTCTTT
CASSKGLDGTEAFF
>.|TRBJ1-3|.|TRBV2
TGTGCCAGCAGTGAAGTCGCCGGGGGGCAGGGTCATTTT
CASSEVAGGQGHF
>TRBD1|TRBJ1-1|many|TRBV5-1
TGCGCCAGCAGCCTCTGGACAGGGGGAACTGAAGCTTTCTTT
CASSLWTGGTEAFF
>.|TRBJ2-7|.|TRBV3-1
TGTGCCAGCACCTCCTCTCGTGGGGTTGTGGAGCAGTACTTC
CASTSSRGVVEQYF
>TRBD1|TRBJ1-1|few|TRBV5-1
TGCGCCAGCAGCCCCGGACAGGGGACCACTGAAGCTTTCTTT
CASSPGQGTTEAFF
>.|TRBJ1-4|few|TRBV2
TGTGCCAGCAGTGAAGGACAGGTCCGGGATGAAAAACTGTTTTTT
CASSEGQVRDEKLFF
>.|TRBJ1-2|.|TRBV7-7
TGTGCCAGCAGCCCAATAACGGTCGAGAGAAAATCCCGCCATGGCTACACCTTC
CASSPITVERKSRHGYTF
>TRBD1|TRBJ1-4|many|TRBV6-5
TGTGCCAGCAGTTACTCCCCCGGGACAGCAAATGAAAAACTGTTTTTT
CASSYSPGTANEKLFF
>TRBD1|TRBJ2-1|few|TRBV10-3
TGTGCCATCAGGGACAGGGGGAGCTCCTACAATGAGCAGTTCTTC
CAIRDRGSSYNEQFF
>.|TRBJ2-2|many|TRBV12-3/TRBV12-4
TGTGCCAGCAGTGCTGGGTGGACCGGGGAGCTGTTTTTT
CASSAGWTGELFF
>.|TRBJ2-3|few|TRBV9
TGTGCCAGCAGCGTAGCTATAATCACAGATACGCAGTATTTT
CASSVAIITDTQYF
>.|TRBJ1-4|.|TRBV7-8
TGTGCCAGCAGCTTACTCGGTGAAAAACTGTTTTTT
CASSLLGEKLFF
>.|TRBJ1-5|.|TRBV7-9
TGTGCCAGCAGCAAAGGGACGGCTTTAAATCCCCAGCATTTT
CASSKGTALNPQHF
>.|TRBJ2-1|.|TRBV20-1
TGCAGTGCTACGGACAGTTACAATGAGCAGTTCTTC
CSATDSYNEQFF
>TRBD1|TRBJ2-7|.|TRBV5-1
TGCGCCAGCAGCCCTCGGACAGGGACCTCCTACGAGCAGTACTTC
CASSPRTGTSYEQYF
>.|TRBJ2-1|many|TRBV18
TGTGCCAGCTCACCAGGCCGTTACAATGAGCAGTTCTTC
CASSPGRYNEQFF
>TRBD2|TRBJ2-7|.|TRBV12-3/TRBV12-4
TGTGCCAGCAGTCCCCGACTAGCGGACTCCTACGAGCAGTACTTC
CASSPRLADSYEQYF
>TRBD2|TRBJ2-1|.|TRBV10-3
TGTGCCACCCAACAGCGGGAGACTGAGCAGTTCTTC
CATQQRETEQFF
>.|TRBJ1-5|few|TRBV21-1
TGTGCCAGCAGCGTCGACAGGGACAATCAGCCCCAGCATTTT
CASSVDRDNQPQHF
>.|TRBJ1-5|few|TRBV6-5
TGTGCCAGCAGTTACTCGATGGAACCAACGGGGAGTCAGCCCCAGCATTTT
CASSYSMEPTGSQPQHF
>.|TRBJ1-2|.|TRBV7-6
TGTGCCAGCAGCTTAGAGGGCCGGGATGGCTACACCTTC
CASSLEGRDGYTF
>.|TRBJ2-5|few|TRBV15
TGTGCCACCAGCAGGGACAGCCTGTACCAAGAGACCCAGTACTTC
CATSRDSLYQETQYF
>TRBD2|TRBJ2-7|.|TRBV9
TGTGCCAGCAGCGCGAGGCCGGGACTAGACGGCGAGCAGTACTTC
CASSARPGLDGEQYF
>TRBD2|TRBJ2-7|few|TRBV27
TGTGCCATCCGCCCTCCGGGACTAGAGGTCCTCTACGAGCAGTACTTC
CAIRPPGLEVLYEQYF
>.|TRBJ2-1|many|TRBV5-1
TGCGCCAGCAACCGGAGGCCTCTATCCTACAATGAGCAGTTCTTC
CASNRRPLSYNEQFF
>.|TRBJ1-1|few|TRBV10-3
TGTGCCATCAAGGGGTTGAACACTGAAGCTTTCTTT
CAIKGLNTEAFF
>.|TRBJ2-6|.|TRBV19
TGTGCCAGTAGTAGTGAGGGAGTATACTCTGGGGCCAACGTCCTGACTTTC
CASSSEGVYSGANVLTF
>.|TRBJ2-1|.|TRBV4-2
TGTGCCAGCAGCCAAGCGGGTAGCTCCTACAATGAGCAGTTCTTC
CASSQAGSSYNEQFF